Listed below are T cell receptor beta chains from one sample, sequenced in a study of cytomegalovirus exposure and HLA in healthy donors. Sequenced by immunoSEQ multiplex PCR; TCRdb stores in-frame clones only, minus some. The sample lists more than 85,000 clones, 69% occurring once. The sample consisted of PBMCs. The receptors stem from a female donor in good health and CMV-seronegative. Each CDR3 is given with its conserved first and last residue. Fields, in order: D gene, J gene, V gene, clone size, CDR3 protein, CDR3 DNA. A D gene is named only where the DNA matches it firmly. Rows give clone size only sometimes, using once, few, many, or a class for an expanded clone.

>TRBD1|TRBJ1-1|TRBV5-8|-
CASSLLGQGNTEAFF
TGTGCCAGCAGCTTGTTAGGACAGGGGAACACTGAAGCTTTCTTT
>-|TRBJ1-1|TRBV7-8|-
CASRQTDLNTEAFF
TGTGCCAGCAGACAGACGGACTTGAACACTGAAGCTTTCTTT
>-|TRBJ2-5|TRBV7-9|medium-sized
CASSLVSGKETQYF
TGTGCCAGCAGCTTAGTGTCGGGAAAAGAGACCCAGTACTTC
>TRBD2|TRBJ2-7|TRBV7-9|-
CASSMSLAGGGYEQYF
TGTGCCAGCAGCATGAGTCTAGCGGGAGGGGGATACGAGCAGTACTTC
>-|TRBJ2-5|TRBV2|-
CASTTSTKTQYF
TGTGCCAGCACCACTAGTACAAAGACCCAGTACTTC
>TRBD1|TRBJ1-1|TRBV6-4|few
CASRTGAENTEAFF
TGTGCCAGCAGAACAGGGGCCGAGAACACTGAAGCTTTCTTT
>TRBD1|TRBJ1-2|TRBV4-1|-
CASSQAQGNNYGYTF
TGCGCCAGCAGCCAAGCACAGGGGAACAACTATGGCTACACCTTC
>TRBD1|TRBJ1-1|TRBV11-2|once
CASSLGTGGNHTEAFF
TGTGCCAGCAGCCTCGGGACAGGGGGTAACCACACTGAAGCTTTCTTT
>TRBD1|TRBJ2-1|TRBV14|-
CASSQAEDRGQGNEQFF
TGTGCCAGCAGCCAAGCCGAGGACAGGGGCCAAGGCAATGAGCAGTTCTTC
>TRBD1|TRBJ1-2|TRBV19|-
CASSSTGGNYGYTF
TGTGCCAGTAGTTCGACAGGGGGCAACTATGGCTACACCTTC
>-|TRBJ1-3|TRBV7-9|few
CASSSTFGRDTTSGNTIYF
TGTGCCAGCAGCTCCACTTTTGGGAGAGACACAACCTCTGGAAACACCATATATTTT
>-|TRBJ2-1|TRBV7-2|many
CASSLDGGNNEQFF
TGTGCCAGCAGCTTAGATGGGGGGAACAATGAGCAGTTCTTC
>-|TRBJ1-4|TRBV15|-
CATSSPPGQSNEKLFF
TGTGCCACCAGCAGTCCCCCTGGACAGAGTAATGAAAAACTGTTTTTT
>TRBD1|TRBJ2-7|TRBV4-1|-
CASSHRTGNFLLRYEQYF
TGCGCCAGCAGCCACCGGACAGGGAATTTTTTACTTCGGTACGAGCAGTACTTC
>-|TRBJ2-6|TRBV6-6|-
CASTFPGANVLTF
TGTGCCAGCACCTTCCCTGGGGCCAACGTCCTGACTTTC
>TRBD2|TRBJ2-5|TRBV7-8|few
CASSLAGGTSAQETQYF
TGTGCCAGCAGCTTAGCCGGGGGGACTAGCGCCCAAGAGACCCAGTACTTC
>TRBD2|TRBJ2-5|TRBV6-5|-
CASRAGGPQTQYF
TGTGCCAGCAGGGCGGGGGGGCCCCAGACCCAGTACTTC